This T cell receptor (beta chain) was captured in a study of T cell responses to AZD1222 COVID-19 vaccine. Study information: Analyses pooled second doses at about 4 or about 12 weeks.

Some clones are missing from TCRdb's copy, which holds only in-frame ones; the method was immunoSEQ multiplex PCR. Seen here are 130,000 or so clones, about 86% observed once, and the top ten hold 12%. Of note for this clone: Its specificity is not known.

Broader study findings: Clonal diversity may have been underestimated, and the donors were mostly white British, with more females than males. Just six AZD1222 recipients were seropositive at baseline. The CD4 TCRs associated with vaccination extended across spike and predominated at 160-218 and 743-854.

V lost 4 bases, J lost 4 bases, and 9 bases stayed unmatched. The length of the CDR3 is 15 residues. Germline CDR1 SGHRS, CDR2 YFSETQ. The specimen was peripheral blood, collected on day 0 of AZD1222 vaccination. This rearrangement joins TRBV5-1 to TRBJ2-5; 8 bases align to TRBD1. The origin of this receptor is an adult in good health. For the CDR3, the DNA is TGCGCCAGCAGCACCGGACAGGGTCTATTAGAGACCCAGTACTTC. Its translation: CASSTGQGLLETQYF.